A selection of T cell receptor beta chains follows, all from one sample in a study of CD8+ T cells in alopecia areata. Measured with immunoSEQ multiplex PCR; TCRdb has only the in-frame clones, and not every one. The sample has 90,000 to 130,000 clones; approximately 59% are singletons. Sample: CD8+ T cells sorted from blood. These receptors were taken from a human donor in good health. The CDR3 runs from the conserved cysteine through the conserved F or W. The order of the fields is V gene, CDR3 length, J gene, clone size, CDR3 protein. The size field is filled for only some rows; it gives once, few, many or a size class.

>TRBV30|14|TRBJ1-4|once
CAWSLGATNEKLFF
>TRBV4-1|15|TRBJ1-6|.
CASSPGFMENSPLHF
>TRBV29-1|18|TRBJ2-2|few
CSVPIPVGTATNTGELFF
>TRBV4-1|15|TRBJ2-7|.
CASSRRPLQGYEQYF
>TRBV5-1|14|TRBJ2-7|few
CASSLAVGSYEQYF
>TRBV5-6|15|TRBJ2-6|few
CASSYGTSGANVLTF
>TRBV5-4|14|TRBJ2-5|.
CASSFIGPKETQYF
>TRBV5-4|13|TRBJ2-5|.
CASHGGEQETQYF
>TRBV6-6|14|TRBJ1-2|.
CASSSVQGNYGYTF
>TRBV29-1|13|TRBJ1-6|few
CSVAQGGNSPLHF
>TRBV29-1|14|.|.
CSVEGGTGPLEQYF
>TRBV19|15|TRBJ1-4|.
CASSPPTQGVVKLFF
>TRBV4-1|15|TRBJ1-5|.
CASSQVPQWDQPQHF
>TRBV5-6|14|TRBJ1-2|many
CASSLGSSHYGYTF
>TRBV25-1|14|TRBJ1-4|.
CASSGQGDNEKLFF
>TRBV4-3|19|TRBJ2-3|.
CASSQLLQVGGARSDTQYF